Listed here are 23 T cell receptor beta chains from one sample, sequenced in a study of T cell responses to AZD1222 COVID-19 vaccine. Here immunoSEQ multiplex PCR was the method, and the copy in TCRdb shows in-frame clones only, minus some. The sample contains 150,000 to 200,000 clones, 80% to 95% of which appear only once. This specimen was peripheral blood, taken 28 days after the second AZD1222 dose. Receptors were obtained from an adult who received the AZD1222 COVID-19 vaccine.

This clone was detected once. The CDR3: CASSEGGDRWGYTF. The CDR3 DNA is TGTGCCAGCAGTGAGGGCGGTGACCGGTGGGGCTACACCTTC. The genes are TRBV2 and TRBJ1-2, with D uncertain. Trimming removed 3 bases at V and 8 bases at J, with 16 bases between. CDR3 length: 14 amino acids. CDR1 is SNHLY and CDR2 is FYNNEI in the germline V gene.

The rearrangement links TRBV7-9 to TRBJ1-4; D unclear. Germline V CDR1 and CDR2: SEHNR, FQNEAQ (reference sequence). V shed 2 bases and J shed 4 bases, with 14 bases lying between them. The CDR3 runs to 16 residues. CDR3 residues: CASSLSFPQLNEKLFF. The CDR3 coding sequence is TGTGCCAGCAGCTTAAGTTTCCCGCAGCTTAATGAAAAACTGTTTTTT.

This rearrangement joins TRBV19 to TRBJ2-7; 9 bases map to TRBD1. Looked up from germline, CDR1 is LNHDA and CDR2 is SQIVND (reference sequence). The CDR3 is 12 amino acids. Trimming removed 6 bases from V and 5 bases from J; junction bases left unmatched: 2. DNA of the CDR3: TGTGCCAGTAGCCACAGGGGGCACGAGCAGTACTTC. Translated: CASSHRGHEQYF.

The CDR3 loop reads CASSLLGRENNEQFF. The CDR3 DNA reads as TGTGCCAGCTCACTCCTAGGTAGGGAGAACAATGAGCAGTTCTTC. The rearrangement links TRBV18 to TRBJ2-1; a weak D match, TRBD2 (5 bases). The CDR3 runs 15 residues. CDR1 and CDR2 (germline): KGHSH, LQKENI. V was clipped by 4 bases and J by 5 bases, with 15 bases between them. Full variable domain (outside the CDR3, taken from reference TRBV18 and TRBJ2-1): NAGVMQNPRHLVRRRGQEARLRCSPMKGHSHVYWYRQLPEEGLKFMVYLQKENIIDESGMPKERFSAEFPKEGPSILRIQQVVRGDSAAYFCASSLLGRENNEQFFGPGTRLTVL.

The chain employs TRBV6-1 and TRBJ2-7; D may match TRBD1 or TRBD2 (5 bases each). Germline assignment: CDR1 MNHNS and CDR2 SASEGT. This CDR3 contains 14 residues. V gave up 3 bases and J gave up 2 bases, with 11 bases separating them. Here the CDR3 DNA reads TGTGCCAGCAGTGAGGGGACCGGGCCCTACGAGCAGTACTTC. This translates into CASSEGTGPYEQYF.

In this sample, this clone turned up a few times. The V and J genes are TRBV27 and TRBJ2-7; 8 nucleotides line up with TRBD1. The J segment lost 3 bases and the V segment lost 4 bases, leaving 5 bases of the junction unmatched. Germline loops: CDR1 MNHEY, CDR2 SMNVEV (reference sequence). The CDR3 is made up of 14 amino acids. The CDR3 coding sequence is TGTGCCAGCAGTTCCTCCAGGGGGCTCTACGAGCAGTACTTC. This sequence encodes CASSSSRGLYEQYF.

The chain couples TRBV18 to TRBJ2-7; no clear D. The CDR3 spans 11 residues. V was cut by 2 bases and J by 4 bases, with 3 bases left in between. Germline V gene data show CDR1 as KGHSH and CDR2 as LQKENI. The CDR3 DNA reads TGTGCCAGCTCACCAAAGTACGAGCAGTACTTC. Its protein product is CASSPKYEQYF.

The J gene is TRBJ1-4, the V gene TRBV18; D is unclear. The CDR3 has 15 amino acids. Trimming removed 3 bases at V and 8 bases at J, with 16 bases between. Germline CDR1 KGHSH, CDR2 LQKENI. CDR3 amino acids: CASSPSREGVEKLFF. The CDR3 bases are TGTGCCAGCTCACCGAGTCGAGAAGGAGTCGAAAAACTGTTTTTT.

The V gene is TRBV30, the J gene TRBJ2-7; the match to TRBD1 covers 9 bases. Germline CDR1 is GTSNPN and CDR2 is SVGIG (reference sequence). The CDR3 has 15 amino acids. V was pared by 1 base and J by 9 bases, with 13 bases of the junction left unmatched. CDR3 sequence reads: CAWSGLGTGSIGQYF. The CDR3 bases are TGTGCCTGGAGTGGCCTCGGGACAGGGAGCATTGGGCAGTACTTC.

V is TRBV29-1 and J is TRBJ1-2; 12 bases are a match to TRBD1. From germline, CDR1 is SQVTM and CDR2 ANQGSEA. With V trimmed by 7 bases and J by 5 bases, 17 bases remained unmatched. This CDR3 contains 17 residues. The CDR3 protein is CSAGKTGTGGLLYGYTF. CDR3 DNA: TGCAGCGCGGGGAAGACCGGGACAGGGGGCCTTCTATATGGCTACACCTTC.

CDR3 sequence: CASSPWTSGTDTQYF. Here the CDR3 DNA reads TGTGCCAGCAGCCCCTGGACTAGCGGCACAGATACGCAGTATTTT. The rearrangement links TRBV11-2 to TRBJ2-3, with TRBD2 matching over 9 bases. V gave up 5 bases and J gave up 1 base; unmatched junction bases: 4. CDR3 size: 15 residues. Germline CDR1 is SGHAT and CDR2 is FQNNGV.

The V and J genes are TRBV18 and TRBJ1-2; 9 bases map to TRBD1. Unmatched junction bases numbered 5, after V lost 6 bases and J lost 3 bases. The germline gives CDR1 KGHSH, CDR2 LQKENI. The CDR3 is 14 residues long. Here the CDR3 reads CASSTQGADYGYTF. The DNA of the CDR3 is TGTGCCAGCTCGACACAGGGGGCCGACTATGGCTACACCTTC.

The chain couples TRBV28 to TRBJ1-6; weak D call: TRBD1 (6 bases). The CDR3 has 18 amino acids. The germline V gene has CDR1 MDHEN and CDR2 SYDVKM. Trimming left V 6 bases short and J 6 bases short, with 24 bases between. Here the CDR3 DNA reads TGTGCCAGCAGGGGAGACACACAGGGATTCATCGGTAATTCACCCCTCCACTTT. Translation: CASRGDTQGFIGNSPLHF. Full variable domain (rest looked up from reference TRBV28 and TRBJ1-6): DVKVTQSSRYLVKRTGEKVFLECVQDMDHENMFWYRQDPGLGLRLIYFSYDVKMKEKGDIPEGYSVSREKKERFSLILESASTNQTSMYLCASRGDTQGFIGNSPLHFGNGTRLTVT.

This chain links TRBV11-2 with TRBJ2-3; TRBD2 aligns across 10 bases. The ends lost 3 bases at V and 4 bases at J; junction bases unmatched: 13. The germline gives CDR1 SGHAT, CDR2 FQNNGV. This CDR3 has 18 residues. CDR3 loop: CASSFRLAGARSPDTQYF. DNA of the CDR3: TGTGCCAGCAGCTTTAGGCTAGCGGGAGCCCGTAGTCCAGATACGCAGTATTTT. Using reference TRBV11-2 and TRBJ2-3 for the parts outside the CDR3, the full variable domain is EAGVAQSPRYKIIEKRQSVAFWCNPISGHATLYWYQQILGQGPKLLIQFQNNGVVDDSQLPKDRFSAERLKGVDSTLKIQPAKLEDSAVYLCASSFRLAGARSPDTQYFGPGTRLTVL.

The V gene is TRBV27, the J gene TRBJ1-2; D not resolved. CDR1 is MNHEY, CDR2 SMNVEV, per germline (reference sequence). Trimming removed 0 bases at V and 4 bases at J, with 15 bases between. CDR3 length: 16 residues. CDR3 sequence (DNA): TGTGCCAGCAGTTTATCCGGGCCGCAATATGGCTATGGCTACACCTTC. Its translation: CASSLSGPQYGYGYTF.

This clone has just one count. The V gene is TRBV27, the J gene TRBJ1-4; 8 bases are a match to TRBD1. Germline-derived CDR1 and CDR2 are MNHEY and SMNVEV (reference sequence). The J segment lost 2 bases and the V segment lost 4 bases, leaving 0 bases of the junction unmatched. CDR3 length equals 14 residues. CDR3 in amino acids: CASSWTGTNEKLFF. The CDR3 nucleotides read TGTGCCAGCAGTTGGACAGGGACTAATGAAAAACTGTTTTTT.

This chain links TRBV7-9 with TRBJ1-1; 9 bases are a match to TRBD1. Trimming at V came to 5 bases and at J to 1 base, leaving 8 bases not matched to a gene. This CDR3 comprises 16 residues. Germline assignment: CDR1 SEHNR and CDR2 FQNEAQ (reference sequence). The CDR3 loop is CASSPYRGQKNTEAFF. CDR3 in DNA: TGTGCCAGCAGCCCGTACAGGGGGCAAAAGAACACTGAAGCTTTCTTT.

The chain couples TRBV19 to TRBJ2-1, with 9 bases fitting TRBD1. V shed 3 bases and J 2 bases; nucleotides not matched to a gene: 2. Germline V gene sequence: CDR1 LNHDA, CDR2 SQIVND (reference sequence). CDR3 length: 15 residues. In DNA, the CDR3 is TGTGCCAGTAGTATGGGACAGGGCCCCTACAATGAGCAGTTCTTC. It encodes CASSMGQGPYNEQFF.

V and J are TRBV5-6 and TRBJ1-3; maybe TRBD1 (5 bases). Trimming cost V 4 bases and J 4 bases, with 18 bases left between them. Germline CDR1 is SGHDT and CDR2 is YYEEEE. This CDR3 spans 16 amino acids. The CDR3 nucleotides are TGTGCCAGCAGCGTTTCCCCGGCAGGGACGGGAAACACCATATATTTT. It encodes CASSVSPAGTGNTIYF.

This sequence joins TRBV7-2 and TRBJ1-5, with a weak D call TRBD1 (5 bases). V was shortened by 2 bases and J by 11 bases, with 10 bases between the two germline ends. CDR1 and CDR2 from the germline V gene are SGHTA and FQGNSA. This CDR3 region has 12 residues. CDR3 coding DNA: TGTGCCAGCAGCTTATCCGGGGGGGCCCAGCATTTT. Its translation: CASSLSGGAQHF.

This rearrangement joins TRBV7-2 to TRBJ1-5; 10 bases agree with TRBD1. There are 16 residues in the CDR3. Trimming at V came to 5 bases and at J to 3 bases, leaving 7 bases not matched to a gene. Germline assignment: CDR1 SGHTA and CDR2 FQGNSA. The CDR3 sequence: CASSPGQGYLNQPQHF. CDR3 coding DNA: TGTGCCAGCAGCCCGGGACAGGGGTATCTCAATCAGCCCCAGCATTTT.

V usage is TRBV28 and J usage is TRBJ2-1, with 9 bases lining up with TRBD2. Germline trimming cut 6 bases from V and 5 bases from J; bases unmatched to any gene: 5. This CDR3 region has 14 residues. Germline V gene sequence: CDR1 MDHEN, CDR2 SYDVKM. In nucleotides, the CDR3 is TGTGCCAGCAGACCTAGCGGGGCCAACAATGAGCAGTTCTTC. Translating gives CASRPSGANNEQFF.

The chain combines TRBV3-1 (or the pseudogene TRBV3-2) with TRBJ1-2, with D perhaps TRBD1 (5 bases). Germline CDR1 LGHDT, CDR2 YNNKEL (reference sequence). This CDR3 is built from 15 residues. Trimming shortened V by 0 bases and J by 7 bases, and 15 bases separated the two germline ends. The CDR3 reads CASSQEGRVGVGYTF. In DNA, the CDR3 is TGTGCCAGCAGCCAAGAAGGAAGGGTAGGGGTTGGCTACACCTTC.